A selection of T cell receptor beta chains follows, all from one sample in a study of blood T cell repertoires in COVID-19. The data were produced by immunoSEQ multiplex PCR, yet TCRdb's version contains in-frame clones alone and is incomplete. This table has about 180,000 clones, around 80% appearing once. Material for sequencing was PBMCs or T cells enriched from blood (not recorded which). These receptors were collected from a man in his 60s who had been exposed to COVID-19. CDR3s include the opening cysteine and the closing phenylalanine or tryptophan. A D gene is named only where the DNA matches it firmly. A clone size is listed for some rows: how often the clone was seen (once, few, many), or a class if it is expanded.

j_call | d_call | clone_size | v_call | cdr3_nt | cdr3_aa
TRBJ2-3 | TRBD2 | - | TRBV27 | TGTGCCAGCAGTTCAGATCTAGCGGGAGCCACAGATACGCAGTATTTT | CASSSDLAGATDTQYF
TRBJ2-2 | - | - | TRBV6-5 | TGTGCCAGCAGCTCCCCGGGGAGCACCGGGGAGCTGTTTTTT | CASSSPGSTGELFF
TRBJ2-3 | - | - | TRBV5-1 | TGCGCCAGCAGCTCCGATGGGGGGGCCACAGATACGCAGTATTTT | CASSSDGGATDTQYF
TRBJ2-7 | TRBD2 | - | TRBV24-1 | TGTGCCACCAGTGACCCAACTAGCGGGAGATACGAGCAGTACTTC | CATSDPTSGRYEQYF
TRBJ2-3 | - | - | TRBV6-4 | TGTGCCAGCAGTGACTCGGACAGCAGCACAGATACGCAGTATTTT | CASSDSDSSTDTQYF
TRBJ2-5 | - | few | TRBV5-1 | TGCGCCAGCAGCTACGCAGGGGACCAAGAGACCCAGTACTTC | CASSYAGDQETQYF
TRBJ2-1 | TRBD1 | - | TRBV24-1 | TGTGCCACTCAGCAAGACAGGGGCGACCCTGGGCCGAGGTACAATGAGCAGTTCTTC | CATQQDRGDPGPRYNEQFF
TRBJ2-2 | - | - | TRBV5-1 | TGCGCCAGCTCTTTAGAATCGGTCTCGACCGGGGAGCTGTTTTTT | CASSLESVSTGELFF
TRBJ1-1 | TRBD1 | - | TRBV29-1 | TGCAGCGCCCGGGACAGGGGCACGAACACTGAAGCTTTCTTT | CSARDRGTNTEAFF
TRBJ1-1 | TRBD1 | - | TRBV14 | TGTGCCAGCAGCCTTCGGACAGGGAGGAACACTGAAGCTTTCTTT | CASSLRTGRNTEAFF
TRBJ2-1 | TRBD2 | - | TRBV14 | TGTGCCAGCAGCCAAGATGGCGGGAGCACCTACAATGAGCAGTTCTTC | CASSQDGGSTYNEQFF
TRBJ2-5 | TRBD2 | - | TRBV6-1 | TGTGCCAGCAGTGAAATGGGACTAGCGGGAGAGACCCAGTACTTC | CASSEMGLAGETQYF
TRBJ2-2 | - | - | TRBV19 | TGTGCCAGTAGCCGCGCCTCGAACACCGGGGAGCTGTTTTTT | CASSRASNTGELFF
TRBJ1-1 | - | few | TRBV6-1 | TGTGCCAGCAGTGAAGGGATGGGGGGGGCGGACACTGAAGCTTTCTTT | CASSEGMGGADTEAFF
TRBJ2-5 | - | - | TRBV7-9 | TGTGCCAGCACCGGGACATACCAAGAGACCCAGTACTTC | CASTGTYQETQYF
TRBJ2-7 | TRBD2 | - | TRBV20-1 | TGCAGTGCTAGTACTGGACTAGCGGTTCACGAGCAGTACTTC | CSASTGLAVHEQYF
TRBJ1-4 | - | - | TRBV27 | TGTGCCAGCAGTTCCCGCACAGCACAAAATGAAAAACTGTTTTTT | CASSSRTAQNEKLFF
TRBJ2-2 | - | - | TRBV4-2 | TGTGCCAGCAGCCAACTCGTAACGGCCGGGGAGCTGTTTTTT | CASSQLVTAGELFF
TRBJ2-3 | TRBD1 | - | TRBV11-2 | TGTGCCAGCAGCCACAGGGGGCTAGGCACAGATACGCAGTATTTT | CASSHRGLGTDTQYF
TRBJ2-7 | TRBD2 | - | TRBV11-3 | TGTGCCAGCAGCCCCGGAGGGCTAGCGGACTACGAGCAGTACTTC | CASSPGGLADYEQYF
TRBJ2-6 | TRBD1 | - | TRBV29-1 | TGCAGCGTGAGGGACAGGGGGCCACCTGGGGCCAACGTCCTGACTTTC | CSVRDRGPPGANVLTF
TRBJ2-7 | - | once | TRBV6-6 | TGTGCCAGCAGTCCCTCCAGGGCTAGCGCCGGAGGTAGGGACGAGCAGTACTTC | CASSPSRASAGGRDEQYF
TRBJ1-1 | TRBD1 | - | TRBV15 | TGTGCCACCAGCAGAGCTCCGGACAGGGGTAATGAAGCTTTCTTT | CATSRAPDRGNEAFF
TRBJ1-6 | - | - | TRBV2 | TGTGCCAGCAGGGACACCGTCAACCTGAATTCACCCCTCCACTTT | CASRDTVNLNSPLHF
TRBJ1-1 | TRBD1 | - | TRBV6-2/TRBV6-3 | TGTGCCAGCAGTTACTCGACCGGGACAGGGGTTCGAACTGAAGCTTTCTTT | CASSYSTGTGVRTEAFF
TRBJ1-5 | - | - | TRBV27 | TGTGCCAGCAGTCAAGGGACAACGGGTCAGCCCCAGCATTTT | CASSQGTTGQPQHF
TRBJ1-1 | - | few | TRBV12-3/TRBV12-4 | TGTGCCAGCAGTTTGTGGCAGAACACTGAAGCTTTCTTT | CASSLWQNTEAFF
TRBJ2-7 | TRBD1 | - | TRBV28 | TGTGCCAGCTCAAGACAGGGGCTATCCTACGAGCAGTACTTC | CASSRQGLSYEQYF
TRBJ2-5 | TRBD2 | once | TRBV11-3 | TGTGCCAGCAGCAGCGGGAGGGCCGGGTTTGAGACCCAGTACTTC | CASSSGRAGFETQYF
TRBJ1-2 | - | few | TRBV30 | TGTGCCTGGGGCACCGGGACAACGATTTATGGCTACACCTTC | CAWGTGTTIYGYTF
TRBJ1-3 | - | - | TRBV6-5 | TGTGCCAGCAGTTACGCCATCGGGGACTCGAACACCATATATTTT | CASSYAIGDSNTIYF